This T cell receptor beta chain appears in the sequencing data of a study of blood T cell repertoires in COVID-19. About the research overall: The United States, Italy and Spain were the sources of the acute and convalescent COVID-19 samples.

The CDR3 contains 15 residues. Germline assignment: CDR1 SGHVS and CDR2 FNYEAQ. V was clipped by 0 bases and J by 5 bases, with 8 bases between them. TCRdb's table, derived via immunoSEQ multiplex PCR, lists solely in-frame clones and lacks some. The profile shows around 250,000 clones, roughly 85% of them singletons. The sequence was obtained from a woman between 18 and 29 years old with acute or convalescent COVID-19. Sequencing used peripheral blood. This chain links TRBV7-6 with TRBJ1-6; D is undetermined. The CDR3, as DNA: TGTGCCAGCAGCTTAGCAGGGAGTGATAATTCACCCCTCCACTTT. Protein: CASSLAGSDNSPLHF.